The rows below give T cell receptor beta chains drawn from one sample of a study of blood T cell repertoires in COVID-19. Some clones are missing from TCRdb's copy, which holds only in-frame ones; the method was immunoSEQ multiplex PCR. The sample carries hundreds of thousands of clones, 85% to 90% recorded once. The sample consisted of PBMCs or T cells enriched from blood (not recorded which). The receptors stem from a woman aged 18-29 years with acute COVID-19. Both conserved end residues are part of each CDR3. Fields, in order: clone size, V gene, J gene, CDR3 protein. Rows give clone size only sometimes, using once, few, many, or a class for an expanded clone.

abundance: -; v_gene: TRBV14; j_gene: TRBJ2-7; CDR3aa: CASSQERREGYYEQYF
abundance: -; v_gene: TRBV7-2; j_gene: TRBJ2-7; CDR3aa: CASSLGAGPGEQYF
abundance: -; v_gene: TRBV4-2; j_gene: TRBJ2-7; CDR3aa: CASSPRTGGRYEQYF
abundance: -; v_gene: TRBV6-5; j_gene: TRBJ1-1; CDR3aa: CASRPGHRNTEAFF
abundance: -; v_gene: TRBV3-1/TRBV3-2; j_gene: TRBJ1-1; CDR3aa: CASSQASGTGWTEAFF
abundance: -; v_gene: TRBV19; j_gene: TRBJ2-1; CDR3aa: CASRTSGRFKEGEQFF
abundance: -; v_gene: TRBV5-8; j_gene: TRBJ1-1; CDR3aa: CASSLDRGTEAFF
abundance: -; v_gene: TRBV29-1; j_gene: TRBJ1-2; CDR3aa: CSGAGQQGYTF
abundance: -; v_gene: TRBV27; j_gene: TRBJ2-5; CDR3aa: CASSRQGTYLQETQYF
abundance: -; v_gene: TRBV5-1; j_gene: TRBJ1-6; CDR3aa: CASSLRTGSISNSPLHF
abundance: -; v_gene: TRBV29-1; j_gene: TRBJ2-1; CDR3aa: CSVERLAYNEQFF
abundance: -; v_gene: TRBV5-4; j_gene: TRBJ1-5; CDR3aa: CASSLPFTDRVGDSNQPQHF
abundance: once; v_gene: TRBV18; j_gene: TRBJ1-2; CDR3aa: CASSPISAADSYGYTF
abundance: -; v_gene: TRBV10-2; j_gene: TRBJ2-2; CDR3aa: CASDRRKDTGELFF
abundance: -; v_gene: TRBV19; j_gene: TRBJ2-1; CDR3aa: CASSIGWTEQFF
abundance: -; v_gene: TRBV29-1; j_gene: TRBJ2-3; CDR3aa: CSVEGQGVTTDTQYF
abundance: -; v_gene: TRBV7-2; j_gene: TRBJ1-3; CDR3aa: CASSLYEGTTIYF
abundance: -; v_gene: TRBV7-9; j_gene: TRBJ1-6; CDR3aa: CASSWGPGQRLHF
abundance: -; v_gene: TRBV5-1; j_gene: TRBJ2-1; CDR3aa: CASSLVGGTYNEQFF
abundance: -; v_gene: TRBV7-2; j_gene: TRBJ2-5; CDR3aa: CASRTGSRGWGQETQYF
abundance: few; v_gene: TRBV24-1; j_gene: TRBJ2-7; CDR3aa: CATHRGLSSYEQYF
abundance: -; v_gene: TRBV21-1; j_gene: TRBJ1-4; CDR3aa: CASSKDRSTITNEKLFF
abundance: once; v_gene: TRBV3-1/TRBV3-2; j_gene: TRBJ2-1; CDR3aa: CASSQDYSSYNEQFF
abundance: -; v_gene: TRBV2; j_gene: TRBJ2-7; CDR3aa: CASSEGAPGRAYEQYF
abundance: -; v_gene: TRBV24-1; j_gene: TRBJ2-1; CDR3aa: CATSDLRTGAYNEQFF
abundance: -; v_gene: TRBV28; j_gene: TRBJ1-2; CDR3aa: CATGGGTGHVIYGYTF
abundance: -; v_gene: TRBV9; j_gene: TRBJ2-3; CDR3aa: CASSVGHLGLAGGSGDTQYF
abundance: many; v_gene: TRBV10-1; j_gene: TRBJ2-7; CDR3aa: CASSESAENSYEQYF
abundance: -; v_gene: TRBV28; j_gene: TRBJ2-1; CDR3aa: CASSLAGGDNEQFF
abundance: -; v_gene: TRBV5-1; j_gene: TRBJ2-7; CDR3aa: CASSSQSGSSYEQYF
abundance: -; v_gene: TRBV4-1; j_gene: TRBJ2-1; CDR3aa: CASSLFDPGLNNNEQFF
abundance: few; v_gene: TRBV27; j_gene: TRBJ1-4; CDR3aa: CASSFKRGEKLFF
abundance: -; v_gene: TRBV10-3; j_gene: TRBJ1-6; CDR3aa: CAIRSPGNSPLHF
abundance: -; v_gene: TRBV28; j_gene: TRBJ1-3; CDR3aa: CASSLVRQGVNTIYF
abundance: few; v_gene: TRBV3-1/TRBV3-2; j_gene: TRBJ1-6; CDR3aa: CASSQDMRHNSPLHF
abundance: -; v_gene: TRBV29-1; j_gene: TRBJ2-1; CDR3aa: CSVHVGPYNEQFF
abundance: -; v_gene: TRBV29-1; j_gene: TRBJ2-1; CDR3aa: CSVVALNTYNEQFF
abundance: -; v_gene: TRBV6-5; j_gene: TRBJ2-7; CDR3aa: CASSTLPLGVNEQYF
abundance: -; v_gene: TRBV10-3; j_gene: TRBJ2-7; CDR3aa: CAISASYEQYF
abundance: once; v_gene: TRBV27; j_gene: TRBJ2-5; CDR3aa: CASTPLGGGETQYF
abundance: -; v_gene: TRBV9; j_gene: TRBJ2-7; CDR3aa: CASSSGGPLYEQYF
abundance: -; v_gene: TRBV4-1; j_gene: TRBJ2-1; CDR3aa: CASRKSEARSSYNEQFF